This entry lists 32 T cell receptor beta chains sequenced from one sample in a study of spatial heterogeneity in lung cancer. For these receptors, no antigen is known. Broader study findings: Mutation counts in tumors were tracked by counts of expanded intratumoral alpha and beta TCRs.

The time point was: sample taken at primary tumor resection. TCRdb re-analysed the 5' RACE reads in MiXCR, keeping a single row per CDR3 protein. The table lists 2,900 or so distinct CDR3 sequences, roughly 5% of them singletons. This specimen consisted of lung tumor tissue, obtained at surgery. Receptor source: a male donor with early-stage non-small cell lung cancer.

This clonotype counts as medium-sized. This beta chain is a stray sequence in a library constructed for alpha chains; its clone size is not meaningful. The chain recombines TRBV5-4 with TRBJ2-2, with no clear D. Trimming removed 2 bases from V and 2 bases from J, with 13 bases in between. Germline CDR1 is SGHNT and CDR2 is YYREEE (reference sequence). CDR3 size: 16 residues. This chain's CDR3 is CASSLGQNRNTGELFF. CDR3 nucleotide sequence: TGTGCCAGCAGCTTAGGGCAGAATCGTAACACCGGGGAGCTGTTTTTT.

By sample share, this clonotype is medium-sized. The library was built for alpha chains, so this beta chain is an off-target read and its size means little. V usage is TRBV20-1 and J usage is TRBJ1-2; D gene unclear. Trimming shortened V by 0 bases and J by 1 base, and 12 bases separated the two germline ends. Germline CDR1 DFQATT, CDR2 SNEGSKA (reference sequence). The CDR3 extends over 15 amino acids. The CDR3 loop reads CSARDHPARNYGYTF. The CDR3 DNA follows: TGCAGTGCTAGAGATCACCCAGCCCGTAACTATGGCTACACCTTC.

In its sample, this clonotype is medium-sized. Because the library targeted alpha chains, this beta chain is an off-target read whose size means little. The chain couples TRBV11-2 to TRBJ2-7; TRBD1 might be the D (5 bases). Trimming shortened V by 3 bases and J by 2 bases, and 11 bases separated the two germline ends. This CDR3 comprises 14 residues. Germline assignment: CDR1 SGHAT and CDR2 FQNNGV. CDR3 sequence (DNA): TGTGCCAGCAGCTTTCAGGGATCAACCTACGAGCAGTACTTC. Amino acid sequence: CASSFQGSTYEQYF. The variable domain in full, completed from reference TRBV11-2 and TRBJ2-7, reads EAGVAQSPRYKIIEKRQSVAFWCNPISGHATLYWYQQILGQGPKLLIQFQNNGVVDDSQLPKDRFSAERLKGVDSTLKIQPAKLEDSAVYLCASSFQGSTYEQYFGPGTRLTVT.

This clonotype is classed as medium-sized. This beta chain lies outside the target of a library built for alpha chains; its clone size means little. The chain couples TRBV24-1 to TRBJ1-1; 8 positions agree with TRBD1. This CDR3 is 15 amino acids long. The germline V gene encodes CDR1 KGHDR and CDR2 SFDVKD. V gave up 4 bases and J gave up 1 base; unmatched junction bases: 4. The CDR3 region is CATSDLDRGNTEAFF. The CDR3 DNA reads TGTGCCACCAGTGACTTAGACAGGGGGAACACTGAAGCTTTCTTT.

This clonotype was found many times. This beta chain turned up in a library designed for alpha chains; as an off-target read, its abundance says little. The rearrangement joins TRBV7-3 to TRBJ2-1, with TRBD2 as a possible D gene (5 bases). V lost 5 bases to trimming and J lost 0 bases, with 11 bases between them. The CDR3 loop spans 15 amino acids. The V gene's germline CDR1 is SGHTA and CDR2 FQGTGA. The CDR3 nucleotides read TGTGCCAGCAGCCCGATGAGCGGCTCCTACAATGAGCAGTTCTTC. Amino acid sequence: CASSPMSGSYNEQFF.

This clonotype rates as medium-sized. This beta chain is an unintended read in a library built for alpha chains; its size means little. The rearrangement joins TRBV18 to TRBJ2-4, with TRBD2 identical over 9 bases. The CDR3 covers 19 residues. Trimming cost V 3 bases and J 0 bases; bases outside gene matches: 12. CDR1 and CDR2 from the germline V gene are KGHSH and LQKENI. The CDR3, as DNA: TGTGCCAGCTCACCTGGGGGGACTAGCCCCGATCTAGCCAAAAACATTCAGTACTTC. Residues: CASSPGGTSPDLAKNIQYF.

By its share, this clonotype is medium-sized. A library prepared for alpha chains yielded this beta chain as an off-target read; its size is of little meaning. This chain connects TRBV5-1 to TRBJ2-1; TRBD1 or TRBD2 may be the D gene (5 bases each). The CDR3 totals 17 residues. V was trimmed by 0 bases and J by 4 bases, leaving 17 bases between them. CDR1 is SGHRS and CDR2 is YFSETQ in the germline V gene. Here the CDR3 DNA reads TGCGCCAGCAGCTTGGGCCCCGGGATCCAGGGATACAATGAGCAGTTCTTC. As protein: CASSLGPGIQGYNEQFF.

To note about this clonotype: The library was prepared for alpha chains; this beta chain is a stray read, so its frequency means little. The V call is TRBV10-2, the J call TRBJ2-2, with 13 bases fitting TRBD2. The CDR3 extends over 16 amino acids. V lost 2 bases to trimming and J lost 8 bases; unmatched junction nucleotides: 5. Germline CDR1 and CDR2: WSHSY and SAAADI. CDR3 coding DNA: TGCGCCAGCAGTGAGCCACTAGCGGGGGGGCTAGGGGAGCTGTTTTTT. This codes for CASSEPLAGGLGELFF.

This clonotype is deemed medium-sized. The library was built for alpha chains, so this beta chain is an off-target read and its size means little. The chain uses TRBV7-9 and TRBJ1-1, with D unclear. This CDR3 is built from 12 residues. Deletions cut 0 bases from V and 8 bases from J, with 7 bases between. The germline V gene has CDR1 SEHNR and CDR2 FQNEAQ (reference sequence). CDR3 loop: CASSLAGEEAFF. CDR3 nucleotides: TGTGCCAGCAGCTTAGCCGGGGAGGAAGCTTTCTTT.

This clonotype was counted at least ten times. A library made for alpha chains picked up this beta chain off target, so its size means little. The CDR3, as DNA: TGTGCCAGCAGCTTGGACACTGAAGCTTTCTTT. Protein: CASSLDTEAFF. The rearrangement uses TRBV5-4 and TRBJ1-1; no firm D call. The V end lost 0 bases, the J end lost 3 bases, and 0 bases lay between the germline ends. The CDR3 spans 11 residues. Germline CDR1 and CDR2: SGHNT and YYREEE (reference sequence).

This clonotype is medium-sized in the sample. Because the library targeted alpha chains, this beta chain is an off-target read whose size means little. The CDR3 sequence: CASSVGEGSGYEQYF. CDR3 DNA sequence: TGTGCCAGCAGCGTAGGTGAAGGGAGCGGATACGAGCAGTACTTC. This sequence joins TRBV9 and TRBJ2-7, with D perhaps TRBD2 (5 bases). The V and J ends lost 0 bases and 4 bases respectively, with 14 bases between them. CDR1 and CDR2 (germline): SGDLS, YYNGEE. The CDR3 covers 15 residues. The complete variable domain, with remaining parts taken from reference TRBV9 and TRBJ2-7, reads DSGVTQTPKHLITATGQRVTLRCSPRSGDLSVYWYQQSLDQGLQFLIQYYNGEERAKGNILERFSAQQFPDLHSELNLSSLELGDSALYFCASSVGEGSGYEQYFGPGTRLTVT.

This clonotype was seen at least ten times. The library was prepared for alpha chains; this beta chain is a stray read, so its frequency means little. The chain has TRBV12-3 or TRBV12-4 and TRBJ2-1, with 8 nucleotides matching TRBD1. Trimming cost V 4 bases and J 4 bases; bases outside gene matches: 6. The length of the CDR3 is 15 residues. CDR3 DNA: TGTGCCAGCAGTTCAACGGGACAGGTATACAATGAGCAGTTCTTC. Protein sequence: CASSSTGQVYNEQFF.

There are many counts of this clonotype. The size of this beta chain means little, since it is a stray read in a library made for alpha chains. The V gene is TRBV20-1, the J gene TRBJ2-7; D possibly corresponds to TRBD2 (5 bases). The CDR3 is made up of 16 amino acids. V was clipped by 2 bases and J by 0 bases, with 17 bases between them. The V gene's germline CDR1 is DFQATT and CDR2 SNEGSKA (reference sequence). The chain's CDR3 is CSARNGWTANSYEQYF. The CDR3, as DNA: TGCAGTGCTAGAAATGGGTGGACTGCAAACTCCTACGAGCAGTACTTC.

This clonotype is medium-sized within its sample. Within a library made for alpha chains, this beta chain is off target, and its count is uninformative. This chain links TRBV5-1 with TRBJ2-5; D possibly corresponds to TRBD1 (5 bases). Trimming pared 3 bases from V and 2 bases from J, leaving 8 bases between. Germline V CDR1 and CDR2: SGHRS, YFSETQ. The length of the CDR3 is 13 residues. CDR3 DNA sequence: TGCGCCAGCAGCTGGACAACTCAAGAGACCCAGTACTTC. Translated, it gives CASSWTTQETQYF. The variable domain in full, with the rest retrieved from reference TRBV5-1 and TRBJ2-5, is KAGVTQTPRYLIKTRGQQVTLSCSPISGHRSVSWYQQTPGQGLQFLFEYFSETQRNKGNFPGRFSGRQFSNSRSEMNVSTLELGDSALYLCASSWTTQETQYFGPGTRLLVL.

Turning to this clonotype: The library was prepared for alpha chains; this beta chain is a stray read, so its frequency means little. The chain recombines TRBV19 with TRBJ2-7, with TRBD1 matching 8 bases. This CDR3 comprises 15 residues. The junction had 9 bases not matched to a gene; V was cut back by 5 bases and J by 3 bases. Germline CDR1 and CDR2: LNHDA and SQIVND (reference sequence). The chain's CDR3 is CASSPSGTGGYEQYF. The CDR3 region has the DNA TGTGCCAGTAGTCCGTCGGGAACAGGGGGCTACGAGCAGTACTTC.

This clonotype was counted only a few times. The library was designed around alpha chains, so this beta chain is a stray read whose abundance carries little weight. The chain employs TRBV7-8 and TRBJ2-5; D is unclear. V was shortened by 1 base and J by 5 bases, with 11 bases between the two germline ends. The CDR3 spans 14 residues. Germline V gene sequence: CDR1 SGHVS, CDR2 FQNEAQ. The DNA of the CDR3 is TGTGCCAGCAGCTTAGAACTGGCCGGGGAGACCCAGTACTTC. It specifies CASSLELAGETQYF. Supplemented by reference TRBV7-8 and TRBJ2-5, the full variable domain reads GAGVSQSPRYKVAKRGQDVALRCDPISGHVSLFWYQQALGQGPEFLTYFQNEAQLDKSGLPSDRFFAERPEGSVSTLKIQRTQQEDSAVYLCASSLELAGETQYFGPGTRLLVL.

This clonotype showed up many times. Little can be read into the size of this beta chain, an off-target read in a library designed for alpha chains. The V gene is TRBV5-1, the J gene TRBJ1-1; no reliable D call. CDR3 length: 13 residues. The germline V gene has CDR1 SGHRS and CDR2 YFSETQ. The V gene lost 4 bases and the J gene lost 3 bases, with 10 bases spanning the gap. The CDR3 sequence: CASSQGDDTEAFF. The DNA for the CDR3 is TGCGCCAGCAGCCAAGGTGATGACACTGAAGCTTTCTTT.

This clonotype came up many times. The size of this beta chain means little, since it is a stray read in a library made for alpha chains. V and J are TRBV5-1 and TRBJ2-5; D not resolved. This CDR3 has 11 residues. Trimming removed 0 bases from V and 5 bases from J, with 2 bases in between. Germline V lookup: CDR1 SGHRS, CDR2 YFSETQ. In DNA form, the CDR3 reads TGCGCCAGCAGCTTGGACGAGACCCAGTACTTC. Translating it yields CASSLDETQYF.

This clonotype is labeled as medium-sized (0.01 to 0.1%). This beta chain is a stray sequence in a library constructed for alpha chains; its clone size is not meaningful. The chain employs TRBV20-1 and TRBJ2-5; the D is unclear. Deletions cut 4 bases from V and 3 bases from J, with 3 bases between. CDR3 length: 10 amino acids. The germline CDR1 and CDR2 sequences are DFQATT and SNEGSKA (reference sequence). In DNA form, the CDR3 reads TGCAGTGCTACGGAAGAGACCCAGTACTTC. Translating it yields CSATEETQYF.

By frequency in the sample, this clonotype is medium-sized. This beta chain turned up in a library designed for alpha chains; as an off-target read, its abundance says little. The V call is TRBV4-3, the J call TRBJ1-2; D unclear. The V and J ends lost 1 base and 4 bases respectively, with 7 bases between them. This CDR3 has 13 amino acids. The germline gives CDR1 LGHNA, CDR2 YSLEER. The CDR3 sequence is CASSQGATYGYTF. The CDR3 nucleotides are TGCGCCAGCAGCCAAGGCGCCACCTATGGCTACACCTTC.

This clonotype ranks as medium-sized. This beta chain is a stray read from a library made for alpha chains; its abundance is not meaningful. The rearrangement uses TRBV11-2 and TRBJ2-2; TRBD2 agrees at 10 bases. CDR1 is SGHAT and CDR2 is FQNNGV in the germline V gene. V gave up 3 bases and J gave up 4 bases; unmatched junction bases: 8. This CDR3 is 17 amino acids long. Here the CDR3 DNA reads TGTGCCAGCAGCTTCCCCCTAGCGGGGGTTCCCACCGGGGAGCTGTTTTTT. Translated, it gives CASSFPLAGVPTGELFF.

About this clonotype: In a library made to pick up alpha chains, this beta chain is a stray read with a size that means little. The chain links TRBV24-1 to TRBJ2-1; possibly TRBD2 for D (5 bases). The CDR3 sequence is 17 residues long. Germline-derived CDR1 and CDR2 are KGHDR and SFDVKD. V lost 0 bases, J lost 6 bases, and 17 bases lay in between. Here the CDR3 reads CATSDLVTSGEGNEQFF. In DNA, the CDR3 is TGTGCCACCAGTGATTTGGTTACTAGTGGGGAAGGCAATGAGCAGTTCTTC.

This clonotype showed up just a few times. Since it is a stray read in a library aimed at alpha chains, this beta chain has a size that is not meaningful. V is TRBV7-2 and J is TRBJ2-3, with 8 bases identical to TRBD2. V shed 8 bases and J 5 bases; nucleotides not matched to a gene: 9. The CDR3 has 14 amino acids. Germline V gives CDR1 SGHTA, CDR2 FQGNSA. The CDR3: CASGAGRAVDTQYF. Here the CDR3 DNA reads TGTGCCAGCGGGGCCGGGAGGGCCGTAGATACGCAGTATTTT.

This clonotype is labeled medium-sized. This beta chain lies outside the target of a library built for alpha chains; its clone size means little. The chain uses TRBV12-3 or TRBV12-4 and TRBJ2-2; tentative D call: TRBD1 (6 bases). The CDR3 has 15 amino acids. The ends were cut back, 6 bases at V and 3 bases at J, with 14 bases in the middle. The CDR3 DNA reads as TGTGCCAGCAGGCGCCGGACAGCCGACACCGGGGAGCTGTTTTTT. Translated: CASRRRTADTGELFF.

This clonotype is medium-sized by share. In a library made to pick up alpha chains, this beta chain is a stray read with a size that means little. The gene calls are TRBV27 and TRBJ2-5; TRBD1 matches 10 bases. The trim removed 4 bases at V and 4 bases at J, leaving 3 bases unmatched. The V gene's germline CDR1 is MNHEY and CDR2 SMNVEV (reference sequence). The CDR3 contains 14 residues. The CDR3 DNA is TGTGCCAGCAGTTGGACAGGGGGAGGAGAGACCCAGTACTTC. It encodes CASSWTGGGETQYF.

By share, this clonotype ranks as medium-sized (0.01 to 0.1%). This beta chain is a stray read from a library made for alpha chains; its abundance is not meaningful. V is TRBV5-1 and J is TRBJ1-1; D call uncertain. From germline, CDR1 is SGHRS and CDR2 YFSETQ. V shed 5 bases and J shed 0 bases, with 14 bases lying between them. The CDR3 consists of 15 residues. CDR3 in amino acids: CASRIEEKLNTEAFF. In nucleotides, the CDR3 is TGCGCCAGCAGGATCGAAGAGAAATTGAACACTGAAGCTTTCTTT.

This clonotype was counted ten times or more. The library was designed around alpha chains, so this beta chain is a stray read whose abundance carries little weight. V and J are TRBV7-2 and TRBJ1-4, with 10 bases matching TRBD1. The CDR3 is 17 amino acids. Trimming removed 3 bases from V and 7 bases from J; junction bases left unmatched: 11. The V gene's germline CDR1 is SGHTA and CDR2 FQGNSA. CDR3 nucleotide sequence: TGTGCCAGCAGCTTGGGACAGGGGCGAGGGGAGAGTGAAAAACTGTTTTTT. It yields the protein CASSLGQGRGESEKLFF.

This clonotype is medium-sized in the sample. Within a library made for alpha chains, this beta chain is off target, and its count is uninformative. This chain joins TRBV5-1 and TRBJ2-5; 8 bases map to TRBD2. The trim removed 4 bases at V and 0 bases at J, leaving 8 bases unmatched. Germline V gene data show CDR1 as SGHRS and CDR2 as YFSETQ. The CDR3 loop spans 16 amino acids. The CDR3 loop is CASSGGTGGYQETQYF. The CDR3 bases are TGCGCCAGCAGCGGCGGGACGGGAGGGTACCAAGAGACCCAGTACTTC.

This clonotype was seen many times. Because this beta chain is a stray read in a library intended to capture alpha chains, its abundance should not be given much weight. Written as DNA, the CDR3 is TGTGCCAGCAGCTCCCGAGGGGGACAGGGGGCGATCACCGGGGAGCTGTTTTTT. Amino acid sequence: CASSSRGGQGAITGELFF. The chain has TRBV7-3 and TRBJ2-2, with 12 bases fitting TRBD1. The CDR3 spans 18 residues. Germline V CDR1 and CDR2: SGHTA, FQGTGA. After removal of 4 bases from V and 4 bases from J, the junction contained 10 bases not matched to a gene.

This clonotype counts as medium-sized. Because this beta chain is a stray read in a library intended to capture alpha chains, its abundance should not be given much weight. This chain links TRBV7-2 with TRBJ2-3; D gene unclear. The germline gives CDR1 SGHTA, CDR2 FQGNSA. The CDR3 totals 12 residues. V lost 4 bases, J lost 4 bases, and 6 bases lay in between. The CDR3 sequence: CASSSSADTQYF. In DNA form, the CDR3 reads TGTGCCAGCAGCTCCTCGGCAGATACGCAGTATTTT. Variable domain in full (rest from reference TRBV7-2 and TRBJ2-3): GAGVSQSPSNKVTEKGKDVELRCDPISGHTALYWYRQSLGQGLEFLIYFQGNSAPDKSGLPSDRFSAERTGGSVSTLTIQRTQQEDSAVYLCASSSSADTQYFGPGTRLTVL.

Judged by abundance, this clonotype is medium-sized. As an off-target read in a library built for alpha chains, this beta chain has a frequency of little significance. This rearrangement joins TRBV11-3 to TRBJ2-3; D uncertain. The germline CDR1 and CDR2 sequences are SGHNT and YENEEA. With 2 bases removed from V and 1 base from J, the gap between germline ends came to 4 bases. This CDR3 has 13 residues. The CDR3 reads CASSLSRTDTQYF. DNA for the CDR3: TGTGCCAGCAGCTTATCTCGCACAGATACGCAGTATTTT.

In regard to this clonotype: Being off target in a library aimed at alpha chains, this beta chain has a size of little meaning. The chain joins TRBV27 to TRBJ1-4; D is possibly TRBD1 (5 bases). Germline V CDR1 and CDR2: MNHEY, SMNVEV (reference sequence). The CDR3 covers 19 residues. V was shortened by 6 bases and J by 8 bases, with 31 bases between the two germline ends. Here the CDR3 reads CASRLIRDGGMGWREKLFF. The DNA of the CDR3 is TGTGCCAGCAGACTCATCCGGGACGGAGGTATGGGTTGGCGCGAAAAACTGTTTTTT.